This TCR beta chain was observed in a study of CD8 T cells in ankylosing spondylitis. TCRdb re-called the 5' RACE reads with MiXCR, one entry per CDR3 protein. The sample includes 240,000 or so distinct CDR3 sequences, about 10% of them seen just once. The study's findings and limits: There were earlier reports of some motif variants in reactive arthritis synovial fluid and blood. Clones linked to disease, bearing a CD8+ phenotype, were relatively rare in peripheral blood. Blood of patients with ankylosing spondylitis appeared to be characterized by a TCR beta motif of several highly homologous variants.

This clonotype was detected ten times or more. What it binds is not known. Germline assignment: CDR1 SGHRS and CDR2 YFSETQ. Trimming stripped 4 bases from V and 0 bases from J, with 21 bases between. This CDR3 comprises 18 residues. The TCR comes from a male donor with ankylosing spondylitis or in good health (not recorded which). The V gene is TRBV5-1, the J gene TRBJ2-3; D may correspond to TRBD1 or TRBD2 (5 bases each). Sequencing was done on a sample of blood, either unsorted or a sorted T cell fraction (not recorded which). The CDR3 protein is CASSPIPPSGTSTDTQYF. CDR3 nucleotides: TGCGCCAGCAGCCCAATCCCCCCCTCCGGGACGAGCACAGATACGCAGTATTTT.